This TCR beta chain was captured in a study of cytomegalovirus exposure and HLA in healthy donors. General study findings and limits: A later analysis associated 15,000 or so TCR beta sequences with HLA alleles at a 0.05 false discovery rate. When a later analysis compared HLA-associated TCR beta chains with equally common others, the HLA-associated chains turned out to be more clonally expanded and to have lower generation probabilities. Later genetic work tied a missense DCLRE1C variant to beta-chain V and J trimming.

The CDR3 is 15 residues long. Germline V gene sequence: CDR1 GTSNPN, CDR2 SVGIG (reference sequence). Deletions cut 5 bases from V and 4 bases from J, with 20 bases between. This clone was observed once. The antigen is undetermined. In the PCR, 60 Vbeta and 13 Jbeta primers were used. How the authors handled the data: About 10 million shared chains were among the 60 million to 80 million unique TCR beta chains that a later analysis counted. This table comes from immunoSEQ multiplex PCR, and its TCRdb copy is limited to in-frame clones, with some not included. From that table come the V and J calls and clone size; the DNA was used to work out D and trimming. The data contain about 180,000 clones, around four fifths of them singletons.

Sequencing used PBMCs. The V gene is TRBV30, the J gene TRBJ1-2, with D maybe TRBD1 (6 bases). This TCR was sampled from a boy aged 2 to 10 in good health and CMV-seronegative. CDR3 in amino acids: CAWLQRNRVIYGYTF. The CDR3 nucleotides are TGTGCCTGGCTTCAAAGGAACAGGGTCATCTATGGCTACACCTTC. The full variable domain, with the rest looked up from reference TRBV30 and TRBJ1-2, is SQTIHQWPATLVQPVGSPLSLECTVEGTSNPNLYWYRQAAGRGLQLLFYSVGIGQISSEVPQNLSASRPQDRQFILSSKKLLLSDSGFYLCAWLQRNRVIYGYTFGSGTRLTVV.